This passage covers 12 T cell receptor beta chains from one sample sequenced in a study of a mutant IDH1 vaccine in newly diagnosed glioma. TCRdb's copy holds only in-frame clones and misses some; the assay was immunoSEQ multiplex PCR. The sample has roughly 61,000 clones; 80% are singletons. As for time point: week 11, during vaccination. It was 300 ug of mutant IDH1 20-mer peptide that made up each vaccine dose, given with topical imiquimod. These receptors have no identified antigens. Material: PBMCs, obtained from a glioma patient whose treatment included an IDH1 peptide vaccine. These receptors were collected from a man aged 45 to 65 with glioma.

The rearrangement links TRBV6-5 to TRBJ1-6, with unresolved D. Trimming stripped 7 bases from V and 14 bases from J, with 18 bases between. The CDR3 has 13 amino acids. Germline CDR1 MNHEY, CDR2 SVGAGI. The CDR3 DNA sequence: TGTGCCAGCATTCAACCGGGATCAACAGCCCTCCACTTT. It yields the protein CASIQPGSTALHF.

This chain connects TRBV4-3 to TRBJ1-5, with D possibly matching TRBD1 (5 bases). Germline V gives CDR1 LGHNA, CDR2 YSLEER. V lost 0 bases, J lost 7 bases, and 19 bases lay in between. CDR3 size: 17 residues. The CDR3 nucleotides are TGCGCCAGCAGCCAAGATCTAATGCAGGGAGGTGAGCAGCCCCAGCATTTT. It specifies CASSQDLMQGGEQPQHF.

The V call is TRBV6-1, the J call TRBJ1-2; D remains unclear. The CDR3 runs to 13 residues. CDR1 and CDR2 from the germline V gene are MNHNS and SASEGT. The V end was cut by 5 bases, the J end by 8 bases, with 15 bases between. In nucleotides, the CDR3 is TGTGCCAGCAGTCTCGGGGAGGGAAAGGGCTACACCTTC. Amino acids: CASSLGEGKGYTF.

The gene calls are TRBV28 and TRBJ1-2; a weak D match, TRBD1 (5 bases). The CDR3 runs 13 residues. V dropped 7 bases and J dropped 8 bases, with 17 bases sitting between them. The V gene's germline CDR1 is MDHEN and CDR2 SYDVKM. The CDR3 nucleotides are TGTGCCAGCACCCTAAGAGGGGACGGAGGCTACACCTTC. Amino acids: CASTLRGDGGYTF.

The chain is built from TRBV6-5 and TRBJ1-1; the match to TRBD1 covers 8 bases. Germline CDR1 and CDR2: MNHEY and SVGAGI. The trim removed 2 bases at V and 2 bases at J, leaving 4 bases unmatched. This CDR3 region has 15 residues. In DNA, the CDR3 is TGTGCCAGCAGTTACCAGGGGGCAGTTAACACTGAAGCTTTCTTT. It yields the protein CASSYQGAVNTEAFF.

DNA of the CDR3: TGTGCCAGCAGCTTAGACCCGGGAAAGAAAGGTAGAGCTAACTATGGCTACACCTTC. Amino acid sequence: CASSLDPGKKGRANYGYTF. The chain uses TRBV7-9 and TRBJ1-2; no definite D call. V was cut by 1 base and J by 0 bases, with 21 bases left in between. Germline V lookup: CDR1 SEHNR, CDR2 FQNEAQ (reference sequence). This CDR3 comprises 19 residues.

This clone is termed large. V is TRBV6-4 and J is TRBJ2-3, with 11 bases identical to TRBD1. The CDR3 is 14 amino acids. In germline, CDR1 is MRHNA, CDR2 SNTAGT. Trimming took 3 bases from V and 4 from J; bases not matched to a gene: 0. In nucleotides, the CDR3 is TGTGCCAGCAGTGAGGGACAGGGGGCAGATACGCAGTATTTT. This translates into CASSEGQGADTQYF.

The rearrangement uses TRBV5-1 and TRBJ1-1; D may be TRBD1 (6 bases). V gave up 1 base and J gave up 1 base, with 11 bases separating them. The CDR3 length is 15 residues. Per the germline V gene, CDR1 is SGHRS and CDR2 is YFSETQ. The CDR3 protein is CASSLPGAGNTEAFF. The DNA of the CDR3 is TGCGCCAGCAGCTTGCCAGGGGCCGGGAACACTGAAGCTTTCTTT.

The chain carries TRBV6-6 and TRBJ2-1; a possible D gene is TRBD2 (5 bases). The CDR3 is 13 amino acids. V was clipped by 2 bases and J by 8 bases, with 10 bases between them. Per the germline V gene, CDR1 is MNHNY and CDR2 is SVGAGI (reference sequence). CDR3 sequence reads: CASSYREIDEQFF. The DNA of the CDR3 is TGTGCCAGCAGTTACAGGGAGATCGATGAGCAGTTCTTC.

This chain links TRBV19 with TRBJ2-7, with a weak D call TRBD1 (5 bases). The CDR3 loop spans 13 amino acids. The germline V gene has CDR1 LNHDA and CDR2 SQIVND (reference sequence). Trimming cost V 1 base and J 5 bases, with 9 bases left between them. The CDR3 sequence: CASSIAGINEQYF. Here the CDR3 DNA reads TGTGCCAGTAGTATAGCAGGGATCAACGAGCAGTACTTC.

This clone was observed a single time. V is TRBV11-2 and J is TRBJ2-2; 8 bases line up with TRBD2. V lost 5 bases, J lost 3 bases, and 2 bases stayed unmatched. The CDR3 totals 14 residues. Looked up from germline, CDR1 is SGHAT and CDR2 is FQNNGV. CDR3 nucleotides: TGTGCCAGCAGCGACGGGGGGGACACCGGGGAGCTGTTTTTT. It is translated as CASSDGGDTGELFF.

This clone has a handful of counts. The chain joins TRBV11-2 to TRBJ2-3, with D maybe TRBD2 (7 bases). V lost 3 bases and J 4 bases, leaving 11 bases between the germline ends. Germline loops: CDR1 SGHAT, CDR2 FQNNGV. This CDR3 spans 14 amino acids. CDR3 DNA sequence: TGTGCCAGCAGCTTGGGAGGGGGGCCAGATACGCAGTATTTT. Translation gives CASSLGGGPDTQYF.